The T cell receptor beta chain described here comes from a study of PD-1 blockade in mismatch repair-deficient tumors. Study at large: Patients had roughly twelve mismatch repair-deficient cancer types, all previously treated and progressing.

Generated by immunoSEQ multiplex PCR, the TCRdb table keeps only in-frame clones and is missing some. The sample has roughly 120,000 clones; 65% to 80% are singletons. V gave up 5 bases and J gave up 0 bases, with 10 bases separating them. This CDR3 has 14 amino acids. Germline lookup yields CDR1 MNHNS and CDR2 SASEGT. General observations from the study: Rapid post-treatment expansion, then contraction, generally preceding radiologic response, marked tumor-resident clones.

All patients were mismatch repair deficient, assessed by either PCR or immunohistochemistry. About this clone: Its specificity is unknown.

The gene calls are TRBV6-1 and TRBJ1-1; D is uncertain. The receptor was derived from an adult with mismatch repair-deficient cancer. The sequences come from peripheral blood, collected more than 58 weeks after starting pembrolizumab. CDR3 sequence: CASSPTGVNTEAFF. As DNA, the CDR3 is TGTGCCAGCAGTCCAACTGGGGTGAACACTGAAGCTTTCTTT.